Below, one TCR beta chain is given with its context. Original data processing: Reference gene primer amplification in the assay estimated nucleated cell counts. The assay was immunoSEQ multiplex PCR, and TCRdb's table has in-frame clones only and misses some. V, J and clone size derive from that table, while D and trimming were established from the DNA sequence. The sample has 100,000 to 120,000 clones; about 87% are singletons. This sample was taken from a study of blood T cell repertoires in COVID-19. The overall study: Acute and convalescent COVID-19 specimens originated in the United States, Italy and Spain. PBMCs, B-cell-depleted T cells, or T cells were the source of the cDNA or gDNA that made up the material.

Per the germline V gene, CDR1 is SNHLY and CDR2 is FYNNEI. The CDR3 consists of 14 residues. V lost 7 bases to trimming and J lost 6 bases, with 13 bases between them. Sequenced input: peripheral blood. The sequence derives from a woman between 50 and 59 years old with acute or convalescent COVID-19. This chain links TRBV2 with TRBJ1-6; possible D gene TRBD1, 6 bases. The CDR3, as DNA: TGTGCCAGCATTTCGACAGGAACTAATTCACCCCTCCACTTT. Its translation: CASISTGTNSPLHF.